Following are 5 T cell receptor beta chains from one sample sequenced in a study of post-analysis software for immune sequencing data. The study, taken as a whole, reports: Comparison of patients with controls showed five TRBV segments more frequent in patients, TRBV5-6, TRBV5-1 and TRBV20-1 among them.

Prepared libraries of TCR beta cDNA carried unique molecular identifiers. In TCRdb, the PCR reads were re-called with MiXCR into one record per CDR3 protein. The table records 180,000 or so distinct CDR3 sequences, about 30% of them present only once. These TCRs' antigens remain unknown. Material for sequencing was blood. These receptors were obtained from a girl under 18 with multiple sclerosis.

In its sample, this clonotype was seen many times. V gene TRBV3-1 combines with J gene TRBJ2-7, with D maybe TRBD1 (6 bases). The CDR3 covers 14 residues. V lost 0 bases, J lost 3 bases, and 9 bases lay in between. Germline values: CDR1 LGHDT, CDR2 YNNKEL (reference sequence). CDR3: CASSQDRGFYEQYF. Written as DNA, the CDR3 is TGTGCCAGCAGCCAAGATAGGGGGTTCTACGAGCAGTACTTC.

This clonotype turned up a few times. The rearrangement uses TRBV29-1 and TRBJ1-2; the D gene is possibly TRBD1 (5 bases). V lost 3 bases and J 6 bases, leaving 14 bases between the germline ends. The CDR3 is 13 residues long. The V gene's germline CDR1 is SQVTM and CDR2 ANQGSEA. CDR3 bases: TGCAGCGTTGATTGGCGCGCAGGGAATGGCTACACCTTC. Residues: CSVDWRAGNGYTF.

This clonotype was counted at least ten times. This rearrangement joins TRBV18 to TRBJ2-1; 9 bases agree with TRBD2. V lost 4 bases and J lost 10; bases outside the gene matches: 8. Germline CDR1 is KGHSH and CDR2 is LQKENI. The CDR3 runs to 14 residues. The CDR3 region has the DNA TGTGCCAGCTCACACAGGACTAGCGAGGACGAGCAGTTCTTC. Encoded protein: CASSHRTSEDEQFF.

This clonotype was counted many times. The chain links TRBV20-1 to TRBJ2-1, with TRBD2 as a possible D gene (7 bases). This CDR3 has 16 residues. V gave up 0 bases and J gave up 0 bases, with 12 bases separating them. The germline gives CDR1 DFQATT, CDR2 SNEGSKA (reference sequence). The CDR3 loop is CSARDLGGPSYNEQFF. The CDR3, as DNA: TGCAGTGCTAGAGATCTGGGGGGGCCCTCCTACAATGAGCAGTTCTTC.

This sequence joins TRBV13 and TRBJ1-1; D is uncertain. Germline CDR1 PRHDT, CDR2 FYEKMQ (reference sequence). The CDR3 contains 15 residues. Trimming shortened V by 5 bases and J by 3 bases, and 16 bases separated the two germline ends. The CDR3 nucleotides read TGTGCCAGCAGCCGAATACGTAGCGGGCACACTGAAGCTTTCTTT. Translated, it gives CASSRIRSGHTEAFF.